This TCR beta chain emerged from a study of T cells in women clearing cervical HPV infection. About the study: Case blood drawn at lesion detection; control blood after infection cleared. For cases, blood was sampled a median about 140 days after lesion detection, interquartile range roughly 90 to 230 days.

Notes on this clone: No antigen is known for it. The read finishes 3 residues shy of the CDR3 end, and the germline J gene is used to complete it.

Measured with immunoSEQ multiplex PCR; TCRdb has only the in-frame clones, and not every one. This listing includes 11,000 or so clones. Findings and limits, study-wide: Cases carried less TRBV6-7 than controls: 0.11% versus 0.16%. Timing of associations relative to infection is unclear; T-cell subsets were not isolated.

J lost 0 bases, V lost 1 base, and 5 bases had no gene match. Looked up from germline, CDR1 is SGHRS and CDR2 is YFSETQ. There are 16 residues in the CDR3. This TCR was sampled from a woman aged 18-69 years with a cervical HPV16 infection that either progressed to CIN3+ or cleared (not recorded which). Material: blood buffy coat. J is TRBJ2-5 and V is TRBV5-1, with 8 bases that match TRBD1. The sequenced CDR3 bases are TGCGCCAGCAGCTTGTCAGGGGGCGAGTACCAAGAGACC. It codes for CASSLSGGEYQET. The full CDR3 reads CASSLSGGEYQETQYF.